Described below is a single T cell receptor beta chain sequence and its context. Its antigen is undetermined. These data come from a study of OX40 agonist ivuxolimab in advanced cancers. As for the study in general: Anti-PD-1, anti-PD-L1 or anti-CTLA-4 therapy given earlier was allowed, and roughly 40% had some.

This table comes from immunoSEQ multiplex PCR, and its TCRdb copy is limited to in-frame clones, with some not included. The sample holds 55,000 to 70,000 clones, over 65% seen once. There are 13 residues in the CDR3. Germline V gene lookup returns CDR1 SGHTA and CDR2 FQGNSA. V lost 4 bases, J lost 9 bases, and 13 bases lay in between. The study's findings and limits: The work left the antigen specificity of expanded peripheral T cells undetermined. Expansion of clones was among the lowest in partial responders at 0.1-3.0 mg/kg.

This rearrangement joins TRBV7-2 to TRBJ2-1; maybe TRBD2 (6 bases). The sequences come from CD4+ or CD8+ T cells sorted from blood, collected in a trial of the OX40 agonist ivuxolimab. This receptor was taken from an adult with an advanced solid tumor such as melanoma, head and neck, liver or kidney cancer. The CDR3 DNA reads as TGTGCCAGCAGCTGGCGGGGACTTTCTGAGCAGTTCTTC. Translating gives CASSWRGLSEQFF.